These T cell receptor beta chains were read from a single sample in a study of T cell changes during pregnancy in multiple sclerosis. Generated by immunoSEQ multiplex PCR, the TCRdb table keeps only in-frame clones and is missing some. The sample includes around 31,000 clones, around 90% of them seen just once. The sample consisted of CD4+ T cells from peripheral blood mononuclear cells, taken in the third trimester of pregnancy. These receptors all stem from a female donor in good health, enrolled as a control in a pregnancy study. The CDR3 runs from the conserved cysteine through the conserved F or W. A D gene is named only where the DNA matches it firmly. Clone sizes are given selectively: once, few, many, or a class where the clone is expanded.

TRBJ2-3 | TRBV5-1 | - | TRBD2 | CASSLAVAGVGTDTQYF | TGCGCCAGCAGCTTGGCCGTAGCGGGAGTGGGCACAGATACGCAGTATTTT
TRBJ2-7 | TRBV6-1 | - | TRBD1 | CASIGRTGSYEQYF | TGTGCCAGCATCGGAAGGACAGGGTCCTACGAGCAGTACTTC
TRBJ1-2 | TRBV6-6 | - | TRBD1 | CASRQGAGKNYGYTF | TGTGCCAGCAGACAGGGGGCTGGAAAAAACTATGGCTACACCTTC
TRBJ2-7 | TRBV2 | - | - | CASSVLRGHSYEQYF | TGTGCCAGCAGCGTCTTGCGGGGCCACTCCTACGAGCAGTACTTC
TRBJ2-5 | TRBV19 | - | TRBD1 | CASSETGTGVETQYF | TGTGCCAGTAGCGAAACCGGGACAGGGGTCGAGACCCAGTACTTC
TRBJ1-1 | TRBV6-6 | once | - | CASSYSNPTGTEAFF | TGTGCCAGCAGTTACTCGAACCCGACGGGAACTGAAGCTTTCTTT
TRBJ2-1 | TRBV11-2 | - | TRBD2 | CASSSNRERGGYNEQFF | TGTGCCAGCAGCTCAAATAGGGAGCGGGGGGGCTACAATGAGCAGTTCTTC
TRBJ1-5 | TRBV6-6 | - | TRBD1 | CASSYRGGDSNQPQHF | TGTGCCAGCAGTTACAGAGGGGGCGATAGCAATCAGCCCCAGCATTTT
TRBJ2-5 | TRBV15 | - | - | CATSRDRGYQETQYF | TGTGCCACCAGCAGAGATAGGGGGTACCAAGAGACCCAGTACTTC
TRBJ2-5 | TRBV5-1 | once | - | CASNPLVVQETQYF | TGCGCCAGTAACCCACTAGTGGTCCAAGAGACCCAGTACTTC
TRBJ1-1 | TRBV23-1 | - | TRBD1 | CASSQSPARDRPGNTEAFF | TGCGCCAGCAGTCAATCACCGGCCCGGGACAGGCCGGGCAACACTGAAGCTTTCTTT
TRBJ2-3 | TRBV5-8 | - | - | CASSWARTDTQYF | TGTGCCAGCAGCTGGGCCCGCACAGATACGCAGTATTTT
TRBJ2-5 | TRBV18 | - | - | CASSPGPVQETQYF | TGTGCCAGCTCACCAGGGCCAGTCCAAGAGACCCAGTACTTC
TRBJ2-5 | TRBV20-1 | medium-sized | TRBD1 | CSAADRGAQYF | TGCAGTGCTGCCGACAGGGGGGCCCAGTACTTC
TRBJ2-1 | TRBV19 | few | - | CASSIDFRDRPYNEQFF | TGTGCCAGTAGTATAGATTTCCGGGATCGCCCCTACAATGAGCAGTTCTTC
TRBJ1-2 | TRBV6-5 | - | - | CASSYVVNANYGYTF | TGTGCCAGCAGTTACGTAGTAAACGCGAACTATGGCTACACCTTC
TRBJ1-5 | TRBV19 | - | - | CASTRQNQPQHF | TGTGCCAGTACCCGTCAGAATCAGCCCCAGCATTTT
TRBJ2-7 | TRBV2 | - | - | CASTVSTTRDTHEQYF | TGTGCCAGCACTGTATCCACTACCCGGGACACCCACGAGCAGTACTTC
TRBJ2-1 | TRBV7-7 | - | - | CASSLAVASSYNEQFF | TGTGCCAGCAGCTTAGCCGTAGCTAGCTCCTACAATGAGCAGTTCTTC
TRBJ1-2 | TRBV29-1 | - | - | CSVEERQANYGYTF | TGCAGCGTTGAAGAAAGACAGGCTAACTATGGCTACACCTTC
TRBJ1-2 | TRBV2 | - | - | CASRAGRGYTF | TGTGCCAGCAGGGCGGGGAGAGGCTACACCTTC
TRBJ2-7 | TRBV5-1 | - | TRBD2 | CASSDLGLAGGGEQYF | TGCGCCAGCAGCGACCTAGGGCTAGCGGGGGGAGGCGAGCAGTACTTC
TRBJ2-7 | TRBV6-5 | - | TRBD2 | CASSYSTGLAGDEQYF | TGTGCCAGCAGTTACTCGACGGGACTAGCGGGAGACGAGCAGTACTTC
TRBJ2-3 | TRBV4-3 | - | - | CASSQRISTDTQYF | TGCGCCAGCAGCCAGAGGATTTCCACAGATACGCAGTATTTT
TRBJ2-3 | TRBV9 | - | TRBD1 | CASSPTGQKKNTDTQYF | TGTGCCAGCAGCCCGACGGGACAGAAGAAAAACACAGATACGCAGTATTTT
TRBJ2-7 | TRBV9 | - | - | CASSIAPISGAEQYF | TGTGCCAGCAGCATAGCCCCAATTTCAGGGGCCGAGCAGTACTTC
TRBJ2-1 | TRBV19 | - | TRBD2 | CASSTLAGGFNEQFF | TGTGCCAGTAGTACCCTAGCGGGAGGGTTCAATGAGCAGTTCTTC
TRBJ1-5 | TRBV19 | - | TRBD1 | CASRDAGGSQPQHF | TGTGCCAGTAGGGATGCAGGGGGAAGTCAGCCCCAGCATTTT
TRBJ2-3 | TRBV5-6 | - | - | CASSLYTDTQYF | TGTGCCAGCAGCCTTTACACAGATACGCAGTATTTT
TRBJ2-5 | TRBV18 | - | TRBD1 | CASSPTGGIQETQYF | TGTGCCAGCTCACCCACAGGGGGCATACAAGAGACCCAGTACTTC
TRBJ2-1 | TRBV7-2 | - | TRBD1 | CASSLAGSGRGRRLGNEQFF | TGTGCCAGCAGCTTAGCCGGATCGGGCAGGGGGCGCAGGTTAGGGAATGAGCAGTTCTTC
TRBJ2-6 | TRBV11-2 | - | TRBD1 | CASSLEEVGQGVGANVLTF | TGTGCCAGCAGCTTAGAGGAGGTGGGACAGGGAGTAGGGGCCAACGTCCTGACTTTC
TRBJ2-1 | TRBV11-3 | - | - | CASSAPGNEQFF | TGTGCCAGCAGCGCCCCCGGTAATGAGCAGTTCTTC
TRBJ1-5 | TRBV19 | few | - | CASSTIGGNQPQHF | TGTGCCAGTAGTACAATAGGAGGGAATCAGCCCCAGCATTTT
TRBJ1-1 | TRBV30 | - | - | CAWVNLGYPEAFF | TGTGCCTGGGTAAATCTAGGTTATCCTGAAGCTTTCTTT
TRBJ1-1 | TRBV4-1 | - | TRBD1 | CASRGGQRNTEAFF | TGCGCCAGCAGGGGGGGACAGCGGAACACTGAAGCTTTCTTT
TRBJ1-5 | TRBV19 | few | - | CASTPSGGVGGQPQHF | TGTGCCAGTACCCCCTCCGGAGGGGTTGGCGGTCAGCCCCAGCATTTT
TRBJ2-5 | TRBV5-1 | once | TRBD2 | CASSLVPSGRAQETQYF | TGCGCCAGCAGCTTGGTCCCCAGCGGGAGGGCCCAAGAGACCCAGTACTTC
TRBJ1-1 | TRBV5-1 | few | TRBD1 | CASSTDRGLEAFF | TGCGCCAGCAGCACGGACAGGGGACTTGAAGCTTTCTTT
TRBJ2-7 | TRBV19 | - | TRBD1 | CASGTGVGYEQYF | TGTGCCAGCGGGACAGGGGTTGGCTACGAGCAGTACTTC
TRBJ1-4 | TRBV27 | - | TRBD1 | CASANRGQNEKLFF | TGTGCCAGCGCAAACAGGGGGCAAAATGAAAAACTGTTTTTT
TRBJ1-1 | TRBV2 | - | - | CAIREPIMNTEAFF | TGTGCCATCCGGGAGCCAATTATGAACACTGAAGCTTTCTTT
TRBJ1-1 | TRBV28 | - | - | CASSREGGNTEAFF | TGTGCCAGCAGCCGCGAAGGAGGGAACACTGAAGCTTTCTTT
TRBJ2-1 | TRBV18 | - | - | CASSNQRRAYNEQFF | TGTGCCAGCTCAAACCAGCGGCGGGCCTACAATGAGCAGTTCTTC
TRBJ2-7 | TRBV7-9 | - | - | CASSASGVKSYEQYF | TGTGCCAGCAGCGCCTCAGGGGTAAAGTCCTACGAGCAGTACTTC
TRBJ1-5 | TRBV27 | few | - | CASHPGGEWSSNQPQHF | TGTGCCAGCCATCCTGGAGGGGAGTGGTCGAGCAATCAGCCCCAGCATTTT
TRBJ2-6 | TRBV6-6 | - | - | CASSYRGTGANVLTF | TGTGCCAGCAGTTATCGAGGAACTGGGGCCAACGTCCTGACTTTC
TRBJ1-2 | TRBV4-1 | - | TRBD1 | CASSQAPDRGIYGYTF | TGCGCCAGCAGCCAAGCCCCGGACAGGGGAATCTATGGCTACACCTTC
TRBJ2-7 | TRBV9 | - | TRBD1 | CASSFRDRVVDEQYF | TGTGCCAGCAGCTTTCGGGACAGGGTTGTGGACGAGCAGTACTTC
TRBJ1-1 | TRBV19 | - | - | CASRNTEAFF | TGTGCCAGCCGGAACACTGAAGCTTTCTTT
TRBJ2-3 | TRBV11-2 | - | - | CASSQGTNTDTQYF | TGTGCCAGCAGCCAGGGGACTAACACAGATACGCAGTATTTT
TRBJ1-6 | TRBV7-8 | - | TRBD1 | CASSEGQSSPLHF | TGTGCCAGCAGCGAGGGACAGTCCTCACCCCTCCACTTT
TRBJ2-2 | TRBV5-4 | - | TRBD2 | CASSLVGRDGGELFF | TGTGCCAGCAGCTTGGTGGGGAGGGACGGCGGGGAGCTGTTTTTT
TRBJ1-2 | TRBV30 | - | TRBD1 | CAWSVFTGVGHGYTF | TGTGCCTGGAGTGTCTTTACAGGGGTTGGTCATGGCTACACCTTC
TRBJ1-1 | TRBV6-5 | - | - | CASRPSGNTEAFF | TGTGCCAGCCGGCCGTCGGGGAACACTGAAGCTTTCTTT
TRBJ2-3 | TRBV9 | once | - | CASSVGTSTDTQYF | TGCGCCAGCAGCGTAGGCACTAGCACAGATACGCAGTATTTT
TRBJ2-7 | TRBV11-2 | - | TRBD2 | CASSPSGRAYEQYF | TGTGCCAGCAGCCCGAGCGGGAGGGCCTACGAGCAGTACTTC
TRBJ2-7 | TRBV14 | medium-sized | - | CASSQGRASYEQYF | TGTGCCAGCAGCCAAGGGAGGGCGAGCTACGAGCAGTACTTC
TRBJ2-7 | TRBV7-2 | once | TRBD2 | CASSFGTSGGATYEQYF | TGTGCCAGCAGCTTTGGGACTAGCGGGGGAGCTACCTACGAGCAGTACTTC